The clone carrying this TCR beta chain was picked up many times. The entry originates in a study of Graves' ophthalmopathy and Graves' hyperthyroidism. Amplification targeted the TCR beta CDR3 regions, with RNA transcripts as the source material. HTBI primers served in a first-round RT-PCR, which a second-round multiplex PCR followed. TCRdb processed the multiplex PCR reads anew with MiXCR; each CDR3 protein has one entry. The sample yields almost 400,000 distinct CDR3 sequences, around 18% seen once. The TCR comes from a young woman with Graves' ophthalmopathy. The sequenced sample consisted of peripheral blood.

CDR3 in DNA: TGTGCCAGCAGCTTAAGGGTGGGGAACACCGGGGAGCTGTTTTTT. Its protein is CASSLRVGNTGELFF. The chain carries TRBV7-3 and TRBJ2-2; no definite D call. The germline V gene encodes CDR1 SGHTA and CDR2 FQGTGA. V dropped 1 base and J dropped 1 base, with 7 bases sitting between them. The CDR3 has 15 amino acids.